These 32 T cell receptor beta chains originate from one sample sequenced in a study of blood T cells in healthy people across ages. For the second PCR, which ran for 7 to 11 cycles, a sample-barcoded 5' primer and a J-beta primer mix were used. MiXCR, applied by TCRdb to the 5' RACE reads, yields one record per CDR3 protein. In the table there are 1,500,000 or so distinct CDR3 sequences, almost 60% of which are singletons. The sample was blood. The receptors shown here come from a man aged 18-30 years in good health.

The rearrangement links TRBV29-1 to TRBJ1-2, with 7 bases matching TRBD1. This CDR3 spans 14 amino acids. Germline V lookup: CDR1 SQVTM, CDR2 ANQGSEA. CDR3 coding DNA: TGCAGTGTTCCCAAAGAACAGGGGTACTATGGCTACACCTTC. Protein product: CSVPKEQGYYGYTF. The variable domain in full, completed from reference TRBV29-1 and TRBJ1-2, reads SAVISQKPSRDICQRGTSLTIQCQVDSQVTMMFWYRQQPGQSLTLIATANQGSEATYESGFVIDKFPISRPNLTFSTLTVSNMSPEDSSIYLCSVPKEQGYYGYTFGSGTRLTVV.

The chain couples TRBV6-1 to TRBJ2-7; the D gene could be TRBD1 or TRBD2 (7 bases each). Trimming cost V 0 bases and J 6 bases, with 12 bases left between them. The CDR3 covers 14 residues. The V gene's germline CDR1 is MNHNS and CDR2 SASEGT. The CDR3 sequence is CASSEAQGGGEQYF. The CDR3 DNA follows: TGTGCCAGCAGTGAAGCGCAGGGGGGGGGCGAGCAGTACTTC.

On this clonotype: Likely a read error: the CDR3 ends without its conserved phenylalanine or tryptophan. The chain links TRBV24-1 to TRBJ2-5; TRBD2 agrees at 8 bases. Losses at the gene ends were 1 base for V and 1 base for J; bases not matched to a gene: 7. Germline V gene sequence: CDR1 KGHDR, CDR2 SFDVKD. This CDR3 region has 17 residues. In DNA, the CDR3 is TGTGCCACCAGTGATTTTGGAAGCGGGGGCCCCCAAGAGACCCAGTACCTC. It specifies CATSDFGSGGPQETQYL.

The chain carries TRBV20-1 and TRBJ2-7, with D tentatively TRBD1 or TRBD2 (6 bases each). The CDR3 has 13 residues. Germline V gene data show CDR1 as DFQATT and CDR2 as SNEGSKA (reference sequence). The CDR3, as DNA: TGCAGCGCAAAGGGGGGAAACTCCTACGAGCAGTACTTC. Protein product: CSAKGGNSYEQYF.

This clonotype has only a few counts. J is TRBJ2-7 and V is TRBV11-1; 13 positions match TRBD2. With 5 bases clipped from V and 4 bases from J, the junction kept 8 bases outside the gene matches. CDR1 and CDR2 (germline): SGHAT, FQDESV (reference sequence). The CDR3 has 16 amino acids. CDR3 amino acids: CASSGGLAGFSYEQYF. The CDR3 DNA is TGTGCCAGCAGCGGGGGACTAGCGGGATTTAGTTACGAGCAGTACTTC.

The J gene is TRBJ2-1, the V gene TRBV20-1; no firm D call. V lost 4 bases and J lost 7, with 8 bases in between. Germline V gene sequence: CDR1 DFQATT, CDR2 SNEGSKA (reference sequence). This CDR3 is 11 amino acids long. The CDR3: CSAISTNEQFF. CDR3 coding DNA: TGCAGTGCTATCAGCACGAATGAGCAGTTCTTC.

The chain uses TRBV20-1 and TRBJ2-3; TRBD1 matches at 8 bases. The length of the CDR3 is 15 residues. With V trimmed by 0 bases and J by 2 bases, 4 bases remained unmatched. CDR1 is DFQATT, CDR2 SNEGSKA, per germline (reference sequence). The CDR3 DNA is TGCAGTGCTAGAGATAGGGACAGGATCACAGATACGCAGTATTTT. Residues: CSARDRDRITDTQYF.

This rearrangement joins TRBV6-5 to TRBJ2-1; D may be TRBD2 (6 bases). V dropped 6 bases and J dropped 8 bases, with 17 bases sitting between them. The CDR3 covers 14 residues. Per the germline V gene, CDR1 is MNHEY and CDR2 is SVGAGI. The CDR3 nucleotides are TGTGCCAGCAGCTGGAGGGGAATTGGCGATGAGCAGTTCTTC. Encoded protein: CASSWRGIGDEQFF.

Comment on this clonotype: Possible read error: a much larger clone is one base away. The chain has TRBV5-1 and TRBJ1-2; tentative D call: TRBD1 (6 bases). CDR3 length equals 14 residues. Germline V gives CDR1 SGHRS, CDR2 YFSETQ. Here the CDR3 DNA reads TGCGCCGGCAGCCTGGACGGCAGGGGATATGGCTACACCTTC. Protein: CAGSLDGRGYGYTF.

The rearrangement uses TRBV20-1 and TRBJ1-2; D perhaps matches TRBD1 (6 bases). Germline V gives CDR1 DFQATT, CDR2 SNEGSKA (reference sequence). Trimming pared 6 bases from V and 4 bases from J, leaving 12 bases between. This CDR3 is 12 amino acids long. CDR3 region: CSAPSGVYGYTF. The CDR3 region has the DNA TGCAGTGCCCCATCAGGGGTCTATGGCTACACCTTC.

This clonotype was observed once. The J gene is TRBJ2-1, the V gene TRBV6-2 or TRBV6-3; D perhaps matches TRBD2 (6 bases). This CDR3 is built from 16 residues. V dropped 0 bases and J dropped 10 bases, with 19 bases sitting between them. Looked up from germline, CDR1 is MNHEY and CDR2 is SVGEGT. CDR3 amino acids: CASSYSTLASLKEQFF. The CDR3 region has the DNA TGTGCCAGCAGTTACTCGACTCTAGCGAGTTTGAAGGAGCAGTTCTTC.

In its sample, this clonotype was seen a few times. V is TRBV25-1 and J is TRBJ1-4; no clear D. Trimming removed 10 bases from V and 3 bases from J, with 12 bases in between. In germline, CDR1 is MGHDK, CDR2 SYGVNS. This CDR3 has 13 residues. Here the CDR3 reads CATKEASNEKLFF. DNA for the CDR3: TGTGCCACCAAGGAGGCTTCTAATGAAAAACTGTTTTTT.

This clonotype was recorded once. The junction shows a germline mismatch at one end, possibly a read error. J is TRBJ2-1 and V is TRBV4-2, with D possibly matching TRBD1 (6 bases). This CDR3 has 13 amino acids. In germline, CDR1 is LGHNA, CDR2 YNFKEQ. The DNA for the CDR3 is TGTGCCAACAGCCAGGGGTCCTACAATGAGCAGTTCTTC. Translated, it gives CANSQGSYNEQFF.

V usage is TRBV12-3 or TRBV12-4 and J usage is TRBJ2-7; the D gene is possibly TRBD1 (5 bases). This CDR3 has 18 residues. V was cut by 3 bases and J by 6 bases, with 27 bases left in between. CDR3 loop: CASSFDSSPLKPSTEQYF. As DNA, the CDR3 is TGTGCCAGCAGTTTTGACAGCTCCCCACTAAAACCTTCGACCGAGCAGTACTTC.

The genes are TRBV4-1 and TRBJ2-3; 11 nucleotides agree with TRBD2. The CDR3 extends over 16 amino acids. V lost 4 bases to trimming and J lost 5 bases; unmatched junction nucleotides: 8. Germline V gene sequence: CDR1 MGHRA, CDR2 YSYEKL. The CDR3 region is CASSPTLAGALDTQYF. CDR3 sequence (DNA): TGCGCCAGCAGCCCAACACTAGCGGGAGCTCTAGATACGCAGTATTTT.

The DNA for the CDR3 is TGTGCCAGCAGCCGAGGACTAGCGGGAGGGCCCCACACAGATACGCAGTATTTT. Translation gives CASSRGLAGGPHTDTQYF. The chain recombines TRBV6-1 with TRBJ2-3, with 15 bases fitting TRBD2. The CDR3 contains 18 residues. Germline CDR1 MNHNS, CDR2 SASEGT. V shed 6 bases, J shed 2 bases, and the junction held 9 bases outside the gene matches.

The chain carries TRBV2 and TRBJ1-1; the D is unclear. The CDR3 has 12 residues. The germline gives CDR1 SNHLY, CDR2 FYNNEI. Trimming cost V 6 bases and J 1 base, with 6 bases left between them. DNA for the CDR3: TGTGCCAGCAGGGAGCCGAACACTGAAGCTTTCTTT. Protein sequence: CASREPNTEAFF. Drawing the rest from reference TRBV2 and TRBJ1-1, the complete variable domain is EPEVTQTPSHQVTQMGQEVILRCVPISNHLYFYWYRQILGQKVEFLVSFYNNEISEKSEIFDDQFSVERPDGSNFTLKIRSTKLEDSAMYFCASREPNTEAFFGQGTRLTVV.

This sequence joins TRBV4-1 and TRBJ2-7, with 7 bases aligning to TRBD1. The CDR3 consists of 14 residues. The V segment lost 0 bases and the J segment 3 bases; nucleotides outside the gene matches: 2. The V gene's germline CDR1 is MGHRA and CDR2 YSYEKL. As DNA, the CDR3 is TGCGCCAGCAGCCAAGATCGACAGGGCTACGAGCAGTACTTC. This gives the protein CASSQDRQGYEQYF.

The chain has TRBV10-3 and TRBJ1-4; D gene ambiguous. Germline values: CDR1 ENHRY, CDR2 SYGVKD. Between the trimmed V and J ends, which lost 1 base and 3 bases, there was a span of 12 bases. The CDR3 length is 16 residues. The CDR3: CAISEFGAGANEKLFF. CDR3 DNA sequence: TGTGCCATCAGTGAGTTCGGTGCAGGCGCTAATGAAAAACTGTTTTTT.

This clonotype has only one observation. The rearrangement uses TRBV7-8 and TRBJ2-3; tentative D call: TRBD1 (8 bases). The ends were cut back, 3 bases at V and 5 bases at J, with 24 bases in the middle. Germline CDR1 is SGHVS and CDR2 is FQNEAQ. The CDR3 has 18 amino acids. The DNA for the CDR3 is TGTGCCAGCAGCTTTCTGGCCCCGGACAGGGAGGGAGGAGATACGCAGTATTTT. This codes for CASSFLAPDREGGDTQYF.

This clonotype was observed a few times. J is TRBJ1-2 and V is TRBV5-1, with 9 bases fitting TRBD1. There are 15 residues in the CDR3. The V segment lost 5 bases and the J segment 5 bases; nucleotides outside the gene matches: 10. CDR1 and CDR2 (germline): SGHRS, YFSETQ. CDR3 sequence reads: CASRLTGGASYGYTF. The CDR3 DNA reads as TGCGCCAGCAGATTAACAGGGGGCGCATCTTATGGCTACACCTTC.

This chain connects TRBV6-5 to TRBJ2-2; TRBD1 or TRBD2 may be the D gene (5 bases each). The germline gives CDR1 MNHEY, CDR2 SVGAGI. CDR3 size: 14 residues. V shed 6 bases and J shed 0 bases, with 8 bases lying between them. The chain's CDR3 is CASSRDPNTGELFF. In DNA, the CDR3 is TGTGCCAGCAGCAGGGACCCGAACACCGGGGAGCTGTTTTTT.

This clonotype was picked up one time. The chain employs TRBV7-2 and TRBJ2-4; 10 nucleotides line up with TRBD2. With the DNA end fitting TRBJ2-7 better, the J assignment may be wrong. Germline V gives CDR1 SGHTA, CDR2 FQGNSA. This CDR3 comprises 15 residues. The DNA for the CDR3 is TGTGCCAGCAGCTCTACTTGGACTAGCGGCTACGAGCAGTACTTC. It translates to CASSSTWTSGYEQYF.

The chain carries TRBV9 and TRBJ2-4, with D maybe TRBD1 (5 bases). TRBJ2-7 matches the DNA end more closely, so the J call is doubtful. Germline V gene data show CDR1 as SGDLS and CDR2 as YYNGEE. There are 15 residues in the CDR3. The CDR3 DNA is TGTGCCAGCAGCGTAGAGGGCAGGGAAGGCGACGAGCAGTACTTC. It translates to CASSVEGREGDEQYF.

This clonotype was detected once. The rearrangement uses TRBV6-1 and TRBJ2-5, with a weak D call TRBD1 (6 bases). Germline CDR1 MNHNS, CDR2 SASEGT. Trimming pared 10 bases from V and 3 bases from J, leaving 12 bases between. The CDR3 has 12 amino acids. The CDR3 is CATRDNKETQYF. CDR3 nucleotide sequence: TGTGCCACCAGGGACAATAAAGAGACCCAGTACTTC.

This clonotype was observed a handful of times. The gene calls are TRBV14 and TRBJ1-5; D is unclear. Germline V gene sequence: CDR1 SGHDN, CDR2 FVKESK. The CDR3 is made up of 15 amino acids. V lost 4 bases and J 5 bases, leaving 15 bases between the germline ends. The DNA for the CDR3 is TGTGCCAGCAGCCCGGACCCAAACCCCTATCAGCCCCAGCATTTT. Protein sequence: CASSPDPNPYQPQHF. The full variable domain, with the rest looked up from reference TRBV14 and TRBJ1-5, is EAGVTQFPSHSVIEKGQTVTLRCDPISGHDNLYWYRRVMGKEIKFLLHFVKESKQDESGMPNNRFLAERTGGTYSTLKVQPAELEDSGVYFCASSPDPNPYQPQHFGDGTRLSIL.

The chain employs TRBV6-5 and TRBJ1-2; D perhaps matches TRBD1 (5 bases). CDR1 and CDR2 from the germline V gene are MNHEY and SVGAGI. The CDR3 extends over 13 amino acids. Trimming removed 6 bases at V and 4 bases at J, with 12 bases between. CDR3 region: CASSGDAFYGYTF. The CDR3 bases are TGTGCCAGCAGCGGGGACGCATTCTATGGCTACACCTTC.

This rearrangement joins TRBV20-1 to TRBJ2-7; either TRBD1 or TRBD2 may fit D (5 bases each). In germline, CDR1 is DFQATT, CDR2 SNEGSKA (reference sequence). CDR3 size: 13 residues. Between the trimmed V and J ends, which lost 4 bases and 2 bases, there was a span of 12 bases. The CDR3 DNA reads TGCAGTGCTACCGGGACGACAACCTACGAGCAGTACTTC. Its translation is CSATGTTTYEQYF.

The chain has TRBV20-1 and TRBJ2-7; 7 nucleotides line up with TRBD2. With V trimmed by 3 bases and J by 2 bases, 4 bases remained unmatched. CDR3 length equals 13 residues. Germline V CDR1 and CDR2: DFQATT, SNEGSKA (reference sequence). This CDR3 reads CSASPSGTYEQYF. DNA for the CDR3: TGCAGTGCTAGCCCTAGCGGCACCTACGAGCAGTACTTC.

This clonotype was seen just once. This chain uses TRBV4-1 with TRBJ2-7; TRBD2 aligns across 8 bases. The V gene end was trimmed by 7 bases and the J gene end by 2 bases; junction bases not matched to a gene: 10. The CDR3 is made up of 15 amino acids. Per the germline V gene, CDR1 is MGHRA and CDR2 is YSYEKL. CDR3 loop: CASTTLAEGPYEQYF. CDR3 DNA sequence: TGCGCCAGCACCACACTAGCGGAGGGTCCCTACGAGCAGTACTTC.

This sequence joins TRBV4-1 and TRBJ2-1; D call uncertain. Trimming took 4 bases from V and 5 from J, leaving 18 bases between them. The germline CDR1 and CDR2 sequences are MGHRA and YSYEKL. The CDR3 consists of 16 residues. The CDR3 reads CASSPPRTRLHNEQFF. CDR3 coding DNA: TGCGCCAGCAGCCCTCCCAGGACCCGACTCCACAATGAGCAGTTCTTC.

Of note for this clonotype: One end of the junction is discordant with germline, which a read error may explain. This chain joins TRBV5-1 and TRBJ2-3, with 8 nucleotides matching TRBD1. Per germline, CDR1 SGHRS and CDR2 YFSETQ. The CDR3 sequence is 14 residues long. The DNA for the CDR3 is TGCGCCAGCAAGACACAGGGGGGCACGGATACGCAGTATTTT. Its translation: CASKTQGGTDTQYF.